Below, one T cell receptor beta chain is given with its context. V was clipped by 3 bases and J by 6 bases; unmatched bases: 8. There are 15 residues in the CDR3. Per the germline V gene, CDR1 is SGDLS and CDR2 is YYNGEE. This record belongs to a study of technical replicates of blood from a handful of donors. Data came from immunoSEQ multiplex PCR; TCRdb stores just in-frame clones and leaves some out. The table has approximately 52,000 clones, about 82% seen once. V gene TRBV9 combines with J gene TRBJ2-2, with 7 bases aligning to TRBD1. The receptor was isolated from a human donor in good health. Some clones in this sample may be carry-over from other donors' samples. Sequencing was done on a sample of PBMCs. The CDR3 nucleotides read TGTGCCAGCAGCGAAACAGGGGCCTCCCCCGGGGAGCTGTTTTTT. Translating gives CASSETGASPGELFF.